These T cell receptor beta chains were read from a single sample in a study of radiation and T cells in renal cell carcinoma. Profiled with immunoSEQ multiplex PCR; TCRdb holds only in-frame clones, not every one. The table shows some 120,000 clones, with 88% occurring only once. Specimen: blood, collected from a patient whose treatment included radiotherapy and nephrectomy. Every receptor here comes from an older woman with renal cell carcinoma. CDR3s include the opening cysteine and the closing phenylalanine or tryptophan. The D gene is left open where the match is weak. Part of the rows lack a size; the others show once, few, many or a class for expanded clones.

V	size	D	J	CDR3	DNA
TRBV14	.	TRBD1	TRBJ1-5	CASSQGVRDRVSNQPQHF	TGTGCCAGCAGCCAAGGGGTCCGGGACAGGGTTAGCAATCAGCCCCAGCATTTT
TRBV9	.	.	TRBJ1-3	CASSVGQSSGNTIYF	TGTGCCAGCAGCGTTGGACAGTCCTCTGGAAACACCATATATTTT
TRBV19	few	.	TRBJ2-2	CASSIRGAGELFF	TGTGCCAGTAGTATAAGGGGCGCCGGGGAGCTGTTTTTT
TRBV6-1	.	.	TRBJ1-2	CASSLPGGYTF	TGTGCCAGCAGCCTCCCGGGGGGCTACACCTTC
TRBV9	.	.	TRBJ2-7	CASSVGGHLFSYEQYF	TGTGCCAGCAGCGTAGGGGGACACCTATTCTCCTACGAGCAGTACTTC
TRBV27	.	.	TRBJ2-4	CASSFRVGVKNIQYF	TGTGCCAGCAGTTTCCGGGTAGGCGTCAAAAACATTCAGTACTTC
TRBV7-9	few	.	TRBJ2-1	CASAIFNGYNEQFF	TGTGCCAGCGCAATTTTTAACGGGTACAATGAGCAGTTCTTC
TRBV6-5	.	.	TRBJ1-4	CASSYSSSATNEKLFF	TGTGCCAGCAGTTACTCGTCGTCTGCAACTAATGAAAAACTGTTTTTT
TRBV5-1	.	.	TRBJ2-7	CASSETGGEREQYF	TGCGCCAGCAGCGAAACAGGCGGCGAGCGCGAGCAGTACTTC
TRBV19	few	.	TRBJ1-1	CASSIERVTEAFF	TGTGCCAGTAGTATCGAGAGGGTTACTGAAGCTTTCTTT
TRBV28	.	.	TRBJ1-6	CALRGGYNSPLHF	TGTGCACTGCGGGGGGGCTATAATTCACCCCTCCACTTT
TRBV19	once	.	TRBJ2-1	CASSMNGRVNEQFF	TGTGCCAGTAGTATGAACGGCAGGGTAAATGAGCAGTTCTTC
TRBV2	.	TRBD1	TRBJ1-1	CASSVRRQGPTEAFF	TGTGCCAGCAGTGTTCGCCGACAGGGGCCCACTGAAGCTTTCTTT
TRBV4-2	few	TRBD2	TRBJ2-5	CASSRLLAGNSETQYF	TGTGCCAGCAGCCGCCTACTAGCGGGGAATTCGGAGACCCAGTACTTC
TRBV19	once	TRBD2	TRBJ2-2	CASSPRTSGGGELFF	TGTGCCAGTAGTCCGCGGACTAGCGGGGGCGGGGAGCTGTTTTTT
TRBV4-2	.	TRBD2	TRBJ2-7	CASSQAASGGLFYEQYF	TGTGCCAGCAGCCAAGCGGCTAGCGGGGGACTTTTCTACGAGCAGTACTTC
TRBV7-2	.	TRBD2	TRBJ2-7	CASSFERGNSYEQYF	TGTGCCAGCAGCTTTGAGCGGGGGAACTCCTACGAGCAGTACTTC
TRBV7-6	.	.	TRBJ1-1	CASSFHGPNTEAFF	TGTGCCAGCAGCTTTCACGGTCCGAACACTGAAGCTTTCTTT
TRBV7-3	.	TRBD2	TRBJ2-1	CASSSTAGSYNEQFF	TGTGCCAGCAGTTCTACAGCGGGGTCCTACAATGAGCAGTTCTTC
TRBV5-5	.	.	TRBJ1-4	CASSSPGDEKLFF	TGTGCCAGCAGCTCCCCCGGGGATGAAAAACTGTTTTTT
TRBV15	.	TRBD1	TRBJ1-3	CATSRQGRSIYF	TGTGCCACTAGCCGACAGGGGCGATCCATATATTTT
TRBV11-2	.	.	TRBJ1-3	CASSLRDTAGNTIYF	TGTGCCAGCAGCTTACGGGACACAGCTGGAAACACCATATATTTT
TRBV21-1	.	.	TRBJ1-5	CASSKFRGRASFRDQPQHF	TGTGCCAGCAGCAAATTCCGCGGCAGGGCATCTTTTCGGGATCAGCCCCAGCATTTT
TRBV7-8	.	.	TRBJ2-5	CASSLTGSSQETQYF	TGTGCCAGCAGCTTAACAGGGAGCTCTCAAGAGACCCAGTACTTC
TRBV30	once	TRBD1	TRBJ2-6	CAGPGQGSGANVLTF	TGTGCCGGACCGGGACAGGGGTCGGGGGCCAACGTCCTGACTTTC
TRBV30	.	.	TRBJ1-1	CAWRSSGWTEAFF	TGTGCCTGGAGAAGTTCAGGATGGACTGAAGCTTTCTTT
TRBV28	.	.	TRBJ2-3	CASSSRVTQYF	TGTGCCAGCAGTTCCCGGGTAACGCAGTATTTT
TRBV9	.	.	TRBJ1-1	CASSAHPVGAGTEAFF	TGTGCCAGCAGCGCCCATCCGGTAGGGGCGGGAACTGAAGCTTTCTTT
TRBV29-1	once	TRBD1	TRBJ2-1	CSVEPPPTGGYNEQFF	TGCAGCGTTGAACCCCCTCCGACAGGGGGGTACAATGAGCAGTTCTTC
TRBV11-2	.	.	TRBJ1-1	CASRTTGGTLGAFF	TGTGCCAGCAGAACGACGGGGGGCACTTTGGGTGCTTTCTTT
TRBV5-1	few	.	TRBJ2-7	CASSVGGPLEQYF	TGCGCCAGCAGCGTGGGGGGGCCTCTCGAGCAGTACTTC
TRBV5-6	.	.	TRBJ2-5	CASSFVSTQETQYF	TGTGCCAGCAGCTTTGTAAGCACCCAAGAGACCCAGTACTTC
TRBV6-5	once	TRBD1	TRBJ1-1	CASSPGTGTEAFF	TGTGCCAGCAGCCCCGGGACAGGTACTGAAGCTTTCTTT
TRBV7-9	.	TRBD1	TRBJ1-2	CASSVPTGSSGYTF	TGTGCCAGCAGCGTCCCGACAGGGAGCTCGGGCTACACCTTC
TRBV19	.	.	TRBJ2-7	CAISDSHEQYF	TGTGCCATCTCGGACAGCCACGAGCAGTACTTC
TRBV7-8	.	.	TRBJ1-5	CASSFLQGSNQPQHF	TGTGCCAGCAGCTTTCTCCAGGGGAGCAATCAGCCCCAGCATTTT
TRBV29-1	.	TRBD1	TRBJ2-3	CSVEKGQGTDTQYF	TGCAGCGTTGAAAAGGGACAGGGGACGGATACGCAGTATTTT
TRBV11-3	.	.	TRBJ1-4	CASSLGAVTNEKLFF	TGTGCCAGCAGCTTGGGGGCAGTAACTAATGAAAAACTGTTTTTT
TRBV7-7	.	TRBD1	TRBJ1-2	CASSLGRTGYGYTF	TGTGCTAGCAGCTTAGGGAGGACAGGCTATGGCTACACCTTC
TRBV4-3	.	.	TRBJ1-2	CASSQTGTNYGYTF	TGCGCCAGCAGCCAAACAGGGACCAACTATGGCTACACCTTC
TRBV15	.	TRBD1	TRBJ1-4	CATSRERGQDEKLFF	TGTGCCACCAGCAGAGAGAGGGGACAGGACGAAAAACTGTTTTTT
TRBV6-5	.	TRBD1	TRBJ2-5	CASTRTGKETQYF	TGTGCCAGCACCCGGACAGGGAAAGAGACCCAGTACTTC
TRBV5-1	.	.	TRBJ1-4	CASSLFGTNEKLFF	TGCGCCAGCAGCTTGTTCGGAACTAATGAAAAACTGTTTTTT
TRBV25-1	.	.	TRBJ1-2	CASFGPGPVPGYTF	TGTGCCAGTTTCGGACCCGGGCCAGTCCCTGGCTACACCTTC
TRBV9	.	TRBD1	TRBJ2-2	CASRPGTGWVGELFF	TGTGCCAGCAGACCCGGGACAGGGTGGGTCGGGGAGCTGTTTTTT
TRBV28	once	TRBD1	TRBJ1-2	CAGTGTANYGYTF	TGTGCCGGGACAGGGACAGCTAACTATGGCTACACCTTC
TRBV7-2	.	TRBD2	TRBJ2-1	CASSFVAGAGGEQFF	TGTGCCAGCAGCTTTGTAGCGGGGGCAGGAGGTGAGCAGTTCTTC
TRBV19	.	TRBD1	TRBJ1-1	CASSMLGGGNTEAFF	TGTGCCAGTAGTATGCTTGGAGGGGGCAACACTGAAGCTTTCTTT
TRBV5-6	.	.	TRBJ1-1	CASSLGMRGAEAFF	TGTGCCAGCAGCTTGGGGATGCGAGGCGCTGAAGCTTTCTTT
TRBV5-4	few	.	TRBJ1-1	CASSPRGNTEAFF	TGTGCCAGCAGCCCGAGGGGTAACACTGAAGCTTTCTTT
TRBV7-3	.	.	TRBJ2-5	CASSAGTKETQYF	TGTGCCAGCAGCGCCGGGACAAAAGAGACCCAGTACTTC
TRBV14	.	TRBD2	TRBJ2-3	CASSQGTRGKDTQYF	TGTGCCAGCAGCCAAGGGACTAGAGGGAAAGATACGCAGTATTTT
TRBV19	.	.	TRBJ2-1	CASSIGQNNEQFF	TGTGCCAGTAGTATCGGGCAGAACAATGAGCAGTTCTTC
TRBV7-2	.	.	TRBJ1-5	CASSLEWGEHQPQHF	TGTGCCAGCAGCCTCGAATGGGGGGAACATCAGCCCCAGCATTTT
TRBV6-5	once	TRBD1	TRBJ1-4	CASSRQGGNEKLFF	TGTGCCAGCAGTCGACAGGGGGGTAATGAAAAACTGTTTTTT